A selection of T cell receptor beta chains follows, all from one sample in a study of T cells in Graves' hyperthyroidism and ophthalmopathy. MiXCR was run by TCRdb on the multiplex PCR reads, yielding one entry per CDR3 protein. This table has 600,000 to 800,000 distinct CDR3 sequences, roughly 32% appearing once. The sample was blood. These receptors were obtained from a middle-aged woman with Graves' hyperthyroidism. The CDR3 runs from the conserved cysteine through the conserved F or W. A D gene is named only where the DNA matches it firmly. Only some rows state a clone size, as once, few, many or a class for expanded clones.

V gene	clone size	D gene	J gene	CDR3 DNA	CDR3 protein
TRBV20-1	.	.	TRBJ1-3	TGCAGTGCTAGAGATTGGGACCCAGTTCGATGGGGGCTCTCTGGAAACACCATATATTTT	CSARDWDPVRWGLSGNTIYF
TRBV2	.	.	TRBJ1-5	TGTGCCAGCCAAGAGGGCAGCAATCAGCCCCAGCATTTT	CASQEGSNQPQHF
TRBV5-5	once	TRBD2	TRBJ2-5	TGTGCCAGCAGCCTTAGCGGGGGGGCCGCGGAGACCCAGTACTTC	CASSLSGGAAETQYF
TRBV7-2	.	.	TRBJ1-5	TGTGCCAGCAGCGGGGGGTCACAGCCCCAGCATTTT	CASSGGSQPQHF
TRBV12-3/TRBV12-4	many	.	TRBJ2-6	TGTGCCAGCAGTTTCCTGGCGGGGACTGGGGCCAACGTCCTGACTTTC	CASSFLAGTGANVLTF
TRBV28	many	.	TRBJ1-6	TGTGCCAGCACGCGGGGGGTAGGTTCACCCCTCCACTTT	CASTRGVGSPLHF
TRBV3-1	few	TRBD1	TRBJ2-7	TGTGCCAGCACCCAGGGGGCAGGCCTCTACGAGCAGTACTTC	CASTQGAGLYEQYF
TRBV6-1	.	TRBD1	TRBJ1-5	TGTGCCAGCAGCGCGACAGGGGACTATTATCAGCCCCAGCATTTT	CASSATGDYYQPQHF
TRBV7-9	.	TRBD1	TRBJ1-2	TGTGCCAGCAGGGGACAGGGAGACAAAGGTCGCACCTTC	CASRGQGDKGRTF
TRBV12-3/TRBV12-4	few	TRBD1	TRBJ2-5	TGTGCCAGCAGTCCCCCCGTTGAACAGGGGGCTGGTCGGGAGACCCAGTACTTC	CASSPPVEQGAGRETQYF
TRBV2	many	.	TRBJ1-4	TGTGCCAGCAGTAGGAGAACTAATGAAAAACTGTTTTTT	CASSRRTNEKLFF
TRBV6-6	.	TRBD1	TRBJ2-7	TGTGCCAGCAGTAAAGGGACAGGCCGCTCCTACGAGCAGTACTTC	CASSKGTGRSYEQYF
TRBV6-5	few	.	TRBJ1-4	TGTGCCAGCAGTTACTCGAACCGACTCGGAGGTGAAAAACTGTTTTTT	CASSYSNRLGGEKLFF
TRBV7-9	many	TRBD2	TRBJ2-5	TGTGCCAGCAGCCGACTAGCGGGGGGACAAGAGACCCAGTACTTC	CASSRLAGGQETQYF
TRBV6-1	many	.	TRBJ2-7	TGTGCCAGCAGTGACTACAGTCTCTACGAGCAGTACTTC	CASSDYSLYEQYF
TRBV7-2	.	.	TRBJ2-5	TGTGCCAGCAGCTCAACAAGGGATACGGAGACCCAGTACTTC	CASSSTRDTETQYF
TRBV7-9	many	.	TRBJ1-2	TGTGCCAGCAGCTCAACACCCCTTTATGGCTACACCTTC	CASSSTPLYGYTF
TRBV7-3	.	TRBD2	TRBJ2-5	TGTGCCAGCAGCCTATCTAGCGGGAGTGGCGAGGCCCAGTACTTC	CASSLSSGSGEAQYF
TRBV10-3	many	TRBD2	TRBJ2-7	TGTGCCATGAGTGAACGGGGGGTCGAGCAGTACTTC	CAMSERGVEQYF
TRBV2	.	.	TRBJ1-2	TGTGCCAGCAGCGGGGGGCCGGAACAGGGCTATGGCTACACCTTC	CASSGGPEQGYGYTF
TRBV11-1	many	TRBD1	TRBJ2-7	TGTGCCAGCAGCTTAGCGGGACAGGGCCACGAGCAGTACTTC	CASSLAGQGHEQYF
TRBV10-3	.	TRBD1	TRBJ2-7	TGTGCCATCCGGGACAGGGTCGAGCAGTACTTC	CAIRDRVEQYF
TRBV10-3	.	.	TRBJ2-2	TGTGCCAGCAGAACACTAGTTACCGGGGAGCTGTTTTTT	CASRTLVTGELFF
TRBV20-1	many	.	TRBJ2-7	TGCAGTGCTAGCCCCTTAGGGGCCTTTTACGAGCAGTACTTC	CSASPLGAFYEQYF
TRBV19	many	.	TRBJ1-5	TGTGCCAGTAGTATAAACTGGCGCAGTACTAATCAGCCCCAGCATTTT	CASSINWRSTNQPQHF
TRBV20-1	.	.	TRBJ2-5	TGCAGTGCTAGTGCCAGTGGGGGCGAGACCCAGTACTTC	CSASASGGETQYF
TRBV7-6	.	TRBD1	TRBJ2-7	TGTGCCAGCAGCTTAGACAGGGGCTTTGGCTACGAGCAGTACTTC	CASSLDRGFGYEQYF
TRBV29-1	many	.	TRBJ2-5	TGCAGCGTTCTAGACGATACCCAGTACTTC	CSVLDDTQYF
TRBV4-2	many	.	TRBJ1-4	TGTGCCAGCAGCCAAGGCAGGGAAGGTGAAAAACTGTTTTTT	CASSQGREGEKLFF
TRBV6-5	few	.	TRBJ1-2	TGTGCCAGCATCTCATTAGGAGGGCGCGACTATGGCTACACCTTC	CASISLGGRDYGYTF
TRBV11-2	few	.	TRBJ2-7	TGTGCCAGCAGCTTTGACCGGGCCGAGCAGTACTTC	CASSFDRAEQYF
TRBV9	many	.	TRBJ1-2	TGTGCCAGCAGCGTAGACAGGGACCAAAGATATGGCTACACCTTC	CASSVDRDQRYGYTF
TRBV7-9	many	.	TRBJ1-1	TGTGCCAGCAGCTTAATGCTGAACACTGAAGCTTTCTTT	CASSLMLNTEAFF
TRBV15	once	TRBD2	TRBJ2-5	TGTGCCACCAGCAGTGGGACTATGGCGGGGGGTCCTAACCAAGAGACCCAGTACTTC	CATSSGTMAGGPNQETQYF
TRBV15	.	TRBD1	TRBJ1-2	TGTGCCACCAGCACCTCCGGCGGACAGGGATACTATGGCTACACCTTC	CATSTSGGQGYYGYTF
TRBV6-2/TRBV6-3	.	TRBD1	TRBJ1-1	TGTGCCAGCAGTACCTCACAGGGGAGAATAACTGAAGCTTTCTTT	CASSTSQGRITEAFF
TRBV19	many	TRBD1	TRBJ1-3	TGTGCCAGCCTTGGGACAGGGACAGGAAACACCATATATTTT	CASLGTGTGNTIYF
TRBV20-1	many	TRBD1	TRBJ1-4	TGCAGTGCTAGATTTGGCAGGGGGGATGAAAAACTGTTTTTT	CSARFGRGDEKLFF
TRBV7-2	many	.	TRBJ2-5	TGTGCCAGCAGCTTAGCGAGGGAGGTAACCCAGTACTTC	CASSLAREVTQYF
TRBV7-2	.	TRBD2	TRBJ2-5	TGTGCCAGCAGGGCAGGACTAGCGGGAGGGTTCGGGGGGGAGACCCAGTACTTC	CASRAGLAGGFGGETQYF
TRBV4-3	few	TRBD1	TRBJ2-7	TGCGCCAGCAGCCAAGTAGGACAGGGGAGCGAGCAGTACTTC	CASSQVGQGSEQYF
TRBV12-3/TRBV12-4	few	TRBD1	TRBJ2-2	TGTGCCAGCAGTCCAGGGGGCTGGGAGCTGTTTTTT	CASSPGGWELFF
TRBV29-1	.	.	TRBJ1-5	TGCAGCGTTGGGGGAGGGAGTCAGCCCCAGCATTTT	CSVGGGSQPQHF
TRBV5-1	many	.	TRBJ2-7	TGCGCCAGCAGCCTTGAGTCACAGTCCTACGAGCAGTACTTC	CASSLESQSYEQYF
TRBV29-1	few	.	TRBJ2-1	TGCAGCGTTGCAGGGGCCCACAATGAGCAGTTCTTC	CSVAGAHNEQFF
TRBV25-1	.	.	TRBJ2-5	TGTGCCAGCAGTCCCCCCTGGTCTTTGGAGACCCAGTACTTC	CASSPPWSLETQYF
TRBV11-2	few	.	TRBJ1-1	TGTGCCAGCAGCTTCAATACAGGGTCCACTGAAGCTTTCTTT	CASSFNTGSTEAFF
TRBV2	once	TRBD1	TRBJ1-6	TGTGCCAGCAGGGGGGGACAGTATAATTCACCCCTCCACTTT	CASRGGQYNSPLHF
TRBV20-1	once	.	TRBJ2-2	TGCAGTGCTGGACCGTTGGCAGGGGACGCCGGGGAGCTGTTTTTT	CSAGPLAGDAGELFF
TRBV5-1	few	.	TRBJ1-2	TGCGCCAGCAGCAACACACGGAGGGACTATGGCTACACCTTC	CASSNTRRDYGYTF
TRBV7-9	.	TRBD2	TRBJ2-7	TGTGCCAGGGGAGGGGAGATAGGCTCCTACGAGCAGTACTTC	CARGGEIGSYEQYF
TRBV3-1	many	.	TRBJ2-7	TGTGCCAGCAGCCATCGGGGGGCGGTCGAGCAGTACTTC	CASSHRGAVEQYF
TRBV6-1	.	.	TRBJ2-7	TGTGCCAGCGGTATCGCGGGGGCCCACAATGAGCAGTACTTC	CASGIAGAHNEQYF
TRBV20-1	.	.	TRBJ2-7	TGCAGTGCTAGAGATTGGGGAGCGGAGAGCTCCTACAATGAGCAGTACTTC	CSARDWGAESSYNEQYF
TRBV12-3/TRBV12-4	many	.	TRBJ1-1	TGTGCCAGCAGCTTACTGACTAACACTGAAGCTTTCTTT	CASSLLTNTEAFF
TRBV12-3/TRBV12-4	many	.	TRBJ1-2	TGTGCCAGCAGTTTGAGGTATGGCTACACCTTC	CASSLRYGYTF